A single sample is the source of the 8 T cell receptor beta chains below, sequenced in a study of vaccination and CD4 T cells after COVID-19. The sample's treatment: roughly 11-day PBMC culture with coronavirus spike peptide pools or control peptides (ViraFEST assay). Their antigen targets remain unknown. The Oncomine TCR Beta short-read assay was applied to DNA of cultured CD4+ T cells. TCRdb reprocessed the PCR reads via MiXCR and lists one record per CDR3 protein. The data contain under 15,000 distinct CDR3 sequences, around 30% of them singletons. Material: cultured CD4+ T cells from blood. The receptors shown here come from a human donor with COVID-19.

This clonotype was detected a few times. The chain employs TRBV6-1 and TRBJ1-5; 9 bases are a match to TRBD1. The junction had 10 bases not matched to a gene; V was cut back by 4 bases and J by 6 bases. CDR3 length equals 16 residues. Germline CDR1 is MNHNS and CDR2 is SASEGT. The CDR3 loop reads CASSAPGQGFTQPQHF. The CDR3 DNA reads TGTGCCAGCAGTGCCCCGGGACAGGGTTTCACTCAGCCCCAGCATTTT.

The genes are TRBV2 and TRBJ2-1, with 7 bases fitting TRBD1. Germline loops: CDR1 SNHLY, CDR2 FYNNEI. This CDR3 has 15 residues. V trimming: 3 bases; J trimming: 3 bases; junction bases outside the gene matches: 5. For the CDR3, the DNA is TGTGCCAGCAGTGATTGGTCAGGGGGCTACAATGAGCAGTTCTTC. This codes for CASSDWSGGYNEQFF.

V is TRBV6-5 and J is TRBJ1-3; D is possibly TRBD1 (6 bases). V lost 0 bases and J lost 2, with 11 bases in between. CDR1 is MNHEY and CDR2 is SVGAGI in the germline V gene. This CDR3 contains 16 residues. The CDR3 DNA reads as TGTGCCAGCAGTTACTCCCAGGGGAGGGCTGGAAACACCATATATTTT. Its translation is CASSYSQGRAGNTIYF.

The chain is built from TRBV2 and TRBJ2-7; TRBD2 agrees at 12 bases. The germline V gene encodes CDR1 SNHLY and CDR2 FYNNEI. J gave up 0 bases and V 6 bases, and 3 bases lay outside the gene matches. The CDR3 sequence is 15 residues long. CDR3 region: CASSPTSGSSYEQYF. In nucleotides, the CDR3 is TGTGCCAGCAGCCCGACTAGCGGGAGCTCCTACGAGCAGTACTTC. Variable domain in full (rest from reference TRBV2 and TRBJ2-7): EPEVTQTPSHQVTQMGQEVILRCVPISNHLYFYWYRQILGQKVEFLVSFYNNEISEKSEIFDDQFSVERPDGSNFTLKIRSTKLEDSAMYFCASSPTSGSSYEQYFGPGTRLTVT.

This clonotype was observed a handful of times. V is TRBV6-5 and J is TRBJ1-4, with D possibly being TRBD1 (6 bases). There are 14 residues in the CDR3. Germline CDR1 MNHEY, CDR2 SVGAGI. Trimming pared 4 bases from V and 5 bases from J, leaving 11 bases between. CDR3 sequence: CASSLSDRNEKLFF. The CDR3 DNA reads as TGTGCCAGCAGTTTGTCGGACAGAAATGAAAAACTGTTTTTT.

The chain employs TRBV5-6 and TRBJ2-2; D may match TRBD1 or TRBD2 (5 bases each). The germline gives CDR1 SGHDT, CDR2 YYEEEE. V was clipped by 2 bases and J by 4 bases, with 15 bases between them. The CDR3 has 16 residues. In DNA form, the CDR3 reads TGTGCCAGCAGCTTTCCGACACGAGGGGCCACCGGGGAGCTGTTTTTT. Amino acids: CASSFPTRGATGELFF.

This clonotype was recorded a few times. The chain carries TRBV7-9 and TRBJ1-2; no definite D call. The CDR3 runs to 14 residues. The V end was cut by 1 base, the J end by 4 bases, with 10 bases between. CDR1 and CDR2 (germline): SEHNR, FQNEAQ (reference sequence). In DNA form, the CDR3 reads TGTGCCAGCAGCTTAGTTGGGGATGGCTATGGCTACACCTTC. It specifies CASSLVGDGYGYTF.

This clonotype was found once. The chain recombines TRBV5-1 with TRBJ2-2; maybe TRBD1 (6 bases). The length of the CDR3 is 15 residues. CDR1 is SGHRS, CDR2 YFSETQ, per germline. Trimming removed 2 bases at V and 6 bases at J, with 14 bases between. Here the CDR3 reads CASSLQGSDSGELFF. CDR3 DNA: TGCGCCAGCAGCTTACAGGGCTCAGACTCCGGGGAGCTGTTTTTT.